These 4 T cell receptor beta chains originate from one sample sequenced in a study of blood T cell repertoires in COVID-19 (dated by TCRdb to 2019 to 2021). Libraries came from the immunoSEQ multiplex PCR assay. TCRdb took this table from immuneACCESS and kept in-frame rearrangements with V and J called. Such tables lack part of the clones; where checked against another copy, unresolved V genes explain under half of the gap, and the rest is unexplained. This sample has around 310,000 clones in its table, and about 90% of those were observed once. Roughly a tenth of the sample belongs to the ten largest clones. The sequencing sample was made of PBMCs or T cells enriched from blood (not recorded which). The receptors here all came from a woman aged 30 to 39 who had recovered from COVID-19.

The rearrangement links TRBV6-1 to TRBJ1-6; D is unresolved. Germline CDR1 reads MNHNS; CDR2 reads SASEGT. The CDR3 runs 18 residues. The V end lost 1 base, the J end lost 0 bases, and 13 bases lay between the germline ends. The CDR3 nucleotides read TGTGCCAGCAGTGAAGATGGCAGGCTGCGCTCCTATAATTCACCCCTCCACTTT. Encoded protein: CASSEDGRLRSYNSPLHF.

The chain couples TRBV2 to TRBJ2-1; TRBD1 aligns across 9 bases. Germline CDR1 reads SNHLY; CDR2 reads FYNNEI. This CDR3 has 16 residues. Unmatched junction bases numbered 12, after V lost 4 bases and J lost 8 bases. Written as DNA, the CDR3 is TGTGCCAGCAGTGCTTACTTGGGACAGGGTAGAGATGAGCAGTTCTTC. Its translation: CASSAYLGQGRDEQFF.

The chain is built from TRBV10-3 and TRBJ1-1; possibly TRBD1 for D (6 bases). This CDR3 is built from 16 residues. Germline CDR1 and CDR2: ENHRY and SYGVKD. V was trimmed by 4 bases and J by 3 bases, leaving 18 bases between them. CDR3 loop: CAISGNRVGIDTEAFF. The CDR3 coding sequence is TGTGCCATCAGTGGCAACAGGGTAGGAATCGACACTGAAGCTTTCTTT.

This sequence joins TRBV3-1 (or the pseudogene TRBV3-2) and TRBJ2-5; 10 bases align to TRBD2. V lost 0 bases and J lost 3; bases outside the gene matches: 4. The CDR3 totals 16 residues. Per the germline V gene, CDR1 is LGHDT and CDR2 is YNNKEL (reference sequence). The CDR3 spells CASSQDLLAGEETQYF. The CDR3 DNA sequence: TGTGCCAGCAGCCAAGATTTGCTAGCGGGAGAAGAGACCCAGTACTTC.